The rows below give T cell receptor beta chains drawn from one sample of a study of T cell responses to AZD1222 COVID-19 vaccine. The table came from immunoSEQ multiplex PCR; TCRdb's copy has only in-frame clones and leaves some out. The sample has over 95,000 clones, around nine tenths seen once. Sequenced here: peripheral blood, sampled on day 0 of AZD1222 vaccination. Receptor source: an adult in good health. CDR3s include the opening cysteine and the closing phenylalanine or tryptophan. The order of the fields is D gene, J gene, V gene, clone size, CDR3 protein, CDR3 DNA. D genes are given only for firm matches. Expanded clones get a size class; other rows say once, few or many, or leave the size out.

d_gene: TRBD2
j_gene: TRBJ2-1
v_gene: TRBV27
abundance: .
CDR3aa: CASSLRRTSGGESSYNEQFF
CDR3nt: TGTGCCAGCAGTTTAAGGAGAACTAGCGGGGGGGAGAGCTCCTACAATGAGCAGTTCTTC

d_gene: .
j_gene: TRBJ2-4
v_gene: TRBV7-2
abundance: .
CDR3aa: CASSAGPFANIQYF
CDR3nt: TGTGCCAGCAGCGCCGGGCCCTTCGCCAACATTCAGTACTTC

d_gene: TRBD1
j_gene: TRBJ1-2
v_gene: TRBV28
abundance: .
CDR3aa: CASSPHAGKTTGGGMDGYTF
CDR3nt: TGTGCCAGCAGTCCACACGCCGGAAAAACTACAGGGGGGGGTATGGATGGCTACACCTTC

d_gene: TRBD1
j_gene: TRBJ2-3
v_gene: TRBV5-1
abundance: .
CDR3aa: CASSTGQGTDTQYF
CDR3nt: TGCGCCAGCAGCACCGGACAGGGCACAGATACGCAGTATTTT

d_gene: .
j_gene: TRBJ2-5
v_gene: TRBV11-2
abundance: few
CDR3aa: CASSFPGSETQYF
CDR3nt: TGTGCCAGCAGCTTCCCCGGGTCAGAGACCCAGTACTTC

d_gene: TRBD2
j_gene: TRBJ2-3
v_gene: TRBV5-1
abundance: .
CDR3aa: CASSLLGGGRTDTQYF
CDR3nt: TGCGCCAGCAGCTTGTTGGGTGGCGGGAGGACAGATACGCAGTATTTT

d_gene: TRBD1
j_gene: TRBJ2-2
v_gene: TRBV4-3
abundance: .
CDR3aa: CASSHVGQGRGTGELFF
CDR3nt: TGCGCCAGCAGCCACGTGGGACAGGGGCGGGGGACCGGGGAGCTGTTTTTT

d_gene: TRBD1
j_gene: TRBJ2-3
v_gene: TRBV10-3
abundance: .
CDR3aa: CATKGFAGGIDTQYF
CDR3nt: TGTGCCACTAAAGGGTTCGCAGGGGGCATAGATACGCAGTATTTT

d_gene: TRBD1
j_gene: TRBJ1-4
v_gene: TRBV3-1/TRBV3-2
abundance: .
CDR3aa: CASSLRQGTNEKLFF
CDR3nt: TGTGCCAGCAGCCTAAGACAGGGGACTAATGAAAAACTGTTTTTT

d_gene: .
j_gene: TRBJ2-5
v_gene: TRBV7-2
abundance: .
CDR3aa: CASSPGWGLGQTQYF
CDR3nt: TGTGCCAGCAGCCCGGGATGGGGGCTTGGACAGACCCAGTACTTC

d_gene: TRBD2
j_gene: TRBJ2-2
v_gene: TRBV19
abundance: .
CDR3aa: CASCLAGGTGELFF
CDR3nt: TGTGCCAGTTGCCTAGCGGGAGGAACCGGGGAGCTGTTTTTT

d_gene: .
j_gene: TRBJ2-1
v_gene: TRBV3-1/TRBV3-2
abundance: .
CDR3aa: CASSQDRREQFF
CDR3nt: TGTGCCAGCAGCCAAGATCGGCGTGAGCAGTTCTTC

d_gene: TRBD2
j_gene: TRBJ2-1
v_gene: TRBV29-1
abundance: .
CDR3aa: CSVEGEASGWRPNEQFF
CDR3nt: TGCAGCGTTGAAGGGGAGGCTAGCGGGTGGCGCCCCAATGAGCAGTTCTTC

d_gene: TRBD2
j_gene: TRBJ2-1
v_gene: TRBV6-2/TRBV6-3
abundance: .
CDR3aa: CASSSSPFGSGKSYNEQFF
CDR3nt: TGTGCCAGCAGTTCCTCCCCTTTCGGTAGCGGGAAATCCTACAATGAGCAGTTCTTC

d_gene: TRBD1
j_gene: TRBJ2-7
v_gene: TRBV29-1
abundance: .
CDR3aa: CSARTGPYEQYF
CDR3nt: TGCAGCGCTAGGACAGGGCCTTACGAGCAGTACTTC

d_gene: .
j_gene: TRBJ1-4
v_gene: TRBV7-2
abundance: .
CDR3aa: CASSRNFGRGSEKLFF
CDR3nt: TGTGCCAGCAGCCGCAATTTCGGGAGGGGGAGTGAAAAACTGTTTTTT

d_gene: .
j_gene: TRBJ2-7
v_gene: TRBV11-3
abundance: .
CDR3aa: CATISFTHHLSYYEQYF
CDR3nt: TGTGCCACCATTAGTTTTACTCACCATCTTTCCTACTACGAGCAGTACTTC

d_gene: .
j_gene: TRBJ2-1
v_gene: TRBV6-4
abundance: .
CDR3aa: CASSDPHTLIRDQLKFTYNEQFF
CDR3nt: TGTGCCAGCAGTGACCCTCATACGTTAATTAGGGACCAATTAAAATTTACCTACAATGAGCAGTTCTTC

d_gene: TRBD2
j_gene: TRBJ2-1
v_gene: TRBV2
abundance: .
CDR3aa: CASSDGTNYNEQFF
CDR3nt: TGTGCCAGCAGCGACGGGACTAACTACAATGAGCAGTTCTTC

d_gene: TRBD1
j_gene: TRBJ2-2
v_gene: TRBV6-2/TRBV6-3
abundance: .
CDR3aa: CASSFDRGRNTGELFF
CDR3nt: TGTGCCAGCAGTTTTGACAGGGGAAGAAACACCGGGGAGCTGTTTTTT

d_gene: .
j_gene: TRBJ2-4
v_gene: TRBV28
abundance: .
CDR3aa: CASSYRGGIQYF
CDR3nt: TGTGCCAGCAGTTACAGGGGGGGCATTCAGTACTTC

d_gene: .
j_gene: TRBJ1-1
v_gene: TRBV3-1/TRBV3-2
abundance: .
CDR3aa: CASSPRVDRTEAFF
CDR3nt: TGTGCCAGCAGCCCAAGGGTCGATCGCACTGAAGCTTTCTTT

d_gene: .
j_gene: TRBJ1-2
v_gene: TRBV7-3
abundance: .
CDR3aa: CASSPTAQGNYGYTF
CDR3nt: TGTGCCAGCAGCCCTACCGCACAAGGCAACTATGGCTACACCTTC

d_gene: .
j_gene: TRBJ1-5
v_gene: TRBV5-5
abundance: .
CDR3aa: CASSTGRTTLLAYSNQPQHF
CDR3nt: TGTGCCAGCAGCACTGGCAGGACGACCTTGCTTGCTTATAGCAATCAGCCCCAGCATTTT

d_gene: .
j_gene: TRBJ1-2
v_gene: TRBV7-8
abundance: .
CDR3aa: CASSLVVANYGYTF
CDR3nt: TGTGCCAGCAGCCTCGTGGTGGCCAACTATGGCTACACCTTC

d_gene: TRBD1
j_gene: TRBJ1-1
v_gene: TRBV19
abundance: .
CDR3aa: CATNRGGQSAFF
CDR3nt: TGTGCCACAAACCGAGGGGGACAGTCAGCTTTCTTT

d_gene: .
j_gene: TRBJ1-1
v_gene: TRBV9
abundance: .
CDR3aa: CASTRDLGGPSTEAFF
CDR3nt: TGTGCCAGCACTCGGGACCTGGGGGGCCCATCGACTGAAGCTTTCTTT

d_gene: .
j_gene: TRBJ1-1
v_gene: TRBV28
abundance: .
CDR3aa: CASSNLQGGYTEAFF
CDR3nt: TGTGCCAGCAGTAATTTACAGGGTGGGTACACTGAAGCTTTCTTT

d_gene: .
j_gene: TRBJ1-1
v_gene: TRBV2
abundance: .
CDR3aa: CATTTLLANTEAFF
CDR3nt: TGTGCCACGACGACCCTCTTAGCGAACACTGAAGCTTTCTTT

d_gene: .
j_gene: TRBJ2-2
v_gene: TRBV10-3
abundance: .
CDR3aa: CAISERVDTGELFF
CDR3nt: TGTGCCATCAGTGAGAGGGTAGACACCGGGGAGCTGTTTTTT

d_gene: TRBD1
j_gene: TRBJ1-1
v_gene: TRBV28
abundance: .
CDR3aa: CASSSGGRAEAFF
CDR3nt: TGTGCCAGCAGTTCAGGGGGTAGGGCTGAAGCTTTCTTT

d_gene: .
j_gene: TRBJ2-3
v_gene: TRBV5-1
abundance: .
CDR3aa: CASSLGGGFRTDTQYF
CDR3nt: TGCGCCAGCAGCTTGGGGGGTGGATTTCGGACAGATACGCAGTATTTT

d_gene: .
j_gene: TRBJ2-7
v_gene: TRBV11-2
abundance: .
CDR3aa: CASSQTEGGSYEQYF
CDR3nt: TGTGCCAGCAGCCAAACGGAAGGGGGCTCCTACGAGCAGTACTTC

d_gene: .
j_gene: TRBJ1-2
v_gene: TRBV28
abundance: once
CDR3aa: CASTKGGGLNYGYTF
CDR3nt: TGTGCCAGCACTAAAGGCGGGGGGCTGAACTATGGCTACACCTTC

d_gene: TRBD2
j_gene: TRBJ2-7
v_gene: TRBV6-5
abundance: once
CDR3aa: CASKDDASGYEQYF
CDR3nt: TGTGCCAGCAAGGATGACGCTAGCGGGTACGAGCAGTACTTC

d_gene: TRBD1
j_gene: TRBJ1-6
v_gene: TRBV2
abundance: many
CDR3aa: CASSEVTGIDSPLHF
CDR3nt: TGTGCCAGCAGTGAAGTGACAGGGATTGATTCACCCCTCCACTTT

d_gene: .
j_gene: TRBJ1-5
v_gene: TRBV2
abundance: .
CDR3aa: CASSEVGFNQPQHF
CDR3nt: TGTGCCAGCAGTGAAGTGGGATTCAATCAGCCCCAGCATTTT

d_gene: TRBD2
j_gene: TRBJ2-5
v_gene: TRBV18
abundance: .
CDR3aa: CASSPPSSGTQETQYF
CDR3nt: TGTGCCAGCTCACCACCCTCTAGCGGGACTCAAGAGACCCAGTACTTC

d_gene: .
j_gene: TRBJ2-1
v_gene: TRBV6-5
abundance: .
CDR3aa: CASSLAFPSYNEQFF
CDR3nt: TGTGCCAGCAGTCTAGCGTTTCCCTCGTACAATGAGCAGTTCTTC

d_gene: .
j_gene: TRBJ2-7
v_gene: TRBV5-1
abundance: once
CDR3aa: CASSSAGPPYEQYF
CDR3nt: TGCGCCAGCAGCTCTGCCGGGCCACCCTACGAGCAGTACTTC